These T cell receptor beta chains were read from a single sample in a study of T-cell reconstitution after alpha-beta-depleted transplantation in children. TCRdb used MiXCR to reprocess the PCR reads, holding one entry per CDR3 protein. The table lists 90,000 to 150,000 distinct CDR3 sequences, roughly 23% of them singletons. Sequenced material: PBMCs, mostly from graft donor cells, taken 180 days after TCRalphabeta/CD19-depleted stem cell transplant. The receptor source for this set is a male patient between 2 and 10 years old who had a stem cell transplant for chronic granulomatous disease, so the T cells may come from the graft donor. CDR3s include the opening cysteine and the closing phenylalanine or tryptophan. The order of the fields is V gene, clone size, D gene, J gene, CDR3 DNA, CDR3 protein. D genes are given only for firm matches. Where a row states a size, it is once, few, many or the class of an expanded clone; other rows omit it.

TRBV7-3	few	NA	TRBJ2-3	TGTGCCAGCAGCTTAACCAGAGGGAGCACAGATACGCAGTATTTT	CASSLTRGSTDTQYF
TRBV12-3/TRBV12-4	few	TRBD1	TRBJ1-2	TGTGCCAGCAGTTTAGCACAGGGGACCGGCTACACCTTC	CASSLAQGTGYTF
TRBV5-1	NA	NA	TRBJ2-7	TGCGCCAGCAGAAAGAGTAGGGACTCCGGACCTCCCTACGAGCAGTACTTC	CASRKSRDSGPPYEQYF
TRBV20-1	few	NA	TRBJ1-1	TGCAGTGCTAGAGAAGGGGCCGTAGGGACTGAAGCTTTCTTT	CSAREGAVGTEAFF
TRBV5-6	many	NA	TRBJ2-7	TGTGCCAGCAGCTTGGTCGGGACCTCGCCACTCCGCGAGCAGTACTTC	CASSLVGTSPLREQYF
TRBV25-1	few	NA	TRBJ1-4	TGTGCCAGCAGTGGAGGAGGTGAAAAACTGTTTTTT	CASSGGGEKLFF
TRBV9	few	NA	TRBJ2-7	TGTGCCAGCAGCGTAGATGGCAGGGGCTTCGAGCAGTACTTC	CASSVDGRGFEQYF
TRBV12-3/TRBV12-4	NA	TRBD2	TRBJ2-7	TGTGCCAGCAGTTGGGCCCGGACTAGCGCCACCTACGAGCAGTACTTC	CASSWARTSATYEQYF
TRBV3-1	many	NA	TRBJ2-3	TGTGCCAGCAGCCAAGAAGGAATTTCCTCAGATACGCAGTATTTT	CASSQEGISSDTQYF
TRBV5-6	NA	NA	TRBJ2-7	TGTGCCAGCAGCTTGGTGCAGGCTAGCTCCTACGAGCAGTACTTC	CASSLVQASSYEQYF
TRBV6-1	NA	NA	TRBJ2-7	TGTGCCAGCAGAGGGGTGGGGACATCCGAGGACGAGCAGTACTTC	CASRGVGTSEDEQYF
TRBV5-1	many	NA	TRBJ2-1	TGCGCCAGCAGCTGGACCGGGACTCCGACCTACAATGAGCAGTTCTTC	CASSWTGTPTYNEQFF
TRBV11-2	many	NA	TRBJ2-6	TGTGCCAGCAGCCTCCTTCTGGCTGGGGCCAACGTCCTGACTTTC	CASSLLLAGANVLTF
TRBV11-1	NA	TRBD2	TRBJ2-1	TGTGCCAGCAGCTTCCGGCAGCGGGATCCCCCCTTCTACAATGAGCAGTTCTTC	CASSFRQRDPPFYNEQFF
TRBV5-1	NA	TRBD1	TRBJ2-1	TGCGCCAGCAGCCCCCTGGACAGGGGGCTCTACAATGAGCAGTTCTTC	CASSPLDRGLYNEQFF
TRBV29-1	few	NA	TRBJ1-2	TGCAGCGTTGCAGAGGGCCGACATAACTATGGCTACACCTTC	CSVAEGRHNYGYTF
TRBV20-1	once	NA	TRBJ2-4	TGCAGTGCTAGGGAAGACGCAGCCAAAAACATGCAGTACTTC	CSAREDAAKNMQYF
TRBV12-3/TRBV12-4	NA	NA	TRBJ1-1	TGTGCCAGCAGTTTATGGGGGGCGGGGAGGAACACTGAAGCTTTCTTT	CASSLWGAGRNTEAFF
TRBV20-1	NA	NA	TRBJ2-7	TGCAGTGCTAGACAGACCGACCGCTACGAGCAGTACTTC	CSARQTDRYEQYF
TRBV5-6	once	TRBD2	TRBJ2-1	TGTGCCAGCAGCCTCAGCGGGAGGATGGTTGGGAATGAGCAGTTCTTC	CASSLSGRMVGNEQFF
TRBV12-3/TRBV12-4	NA	NA	TRBJ2-3	TGTGCCAGCACCCCAGGGGGGGACCGCACAGATACGCAGTATTTT	CASTPGGDRTDTQYF
TRBV28	NA	NA	TRBJ1-1	TGTGCCAGCACCACCAGGATGAACACTGAAGCTTTCTTT	CASTTRMNTEAFF
TRBV20-1	few	NA	TRBJ1-5	TGCAGTGCTACCTTCCCGGGTGGGGGAAACCAGCCCCAGCATTTT	CSATFPGGGNQPQHF
TRBV20-1	many	TRBD2	TRBJ2-3	TGCAGTGCTAGTGGGACTAGCGGGAGCACAGATACGCAGTATTTT	CSASGTSGSTDTQYF
TRBV18	few	TRBD1	TRBJ2-3	TGTGCCAGCTCACCCAAGCGGACAGGCGGGACAGATACGCAGTATTTT	CASSPKRTGGTDTQYF
TRBV11-1	NA	NA	TRBJ2-5	TGTGCCAGCAGTCCCGATGTGGAGACCCAGTACTTC	CASSPDVETQYF